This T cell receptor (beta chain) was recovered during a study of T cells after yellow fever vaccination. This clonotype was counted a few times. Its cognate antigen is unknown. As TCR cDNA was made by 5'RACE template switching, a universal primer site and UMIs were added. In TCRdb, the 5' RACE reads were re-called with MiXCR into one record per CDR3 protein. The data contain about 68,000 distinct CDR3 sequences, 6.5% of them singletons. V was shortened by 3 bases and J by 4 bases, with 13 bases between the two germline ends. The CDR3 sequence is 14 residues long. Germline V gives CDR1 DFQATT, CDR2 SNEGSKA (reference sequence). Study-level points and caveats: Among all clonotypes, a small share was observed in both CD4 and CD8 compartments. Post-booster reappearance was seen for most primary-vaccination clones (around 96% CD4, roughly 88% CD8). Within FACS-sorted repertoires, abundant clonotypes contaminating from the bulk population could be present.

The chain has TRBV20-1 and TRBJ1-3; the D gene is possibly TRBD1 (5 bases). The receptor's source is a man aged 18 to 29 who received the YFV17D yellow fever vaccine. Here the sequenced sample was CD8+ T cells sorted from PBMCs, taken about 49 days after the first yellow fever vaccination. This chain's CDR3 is CSASNRTIGNTIYF. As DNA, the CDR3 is TGCAGTGCTAGCAATCGGACAATCGGAAACACCATATATTTT.